This T cell receptor (beta chain) is from a study of OX40 agonist ivuxolimab in advanced cancers. Study-level information: Those treated in dose escalation had hepatocellular carcinoma, melanoma, renal cell cancer or head and neck cancer.

Sequenced by immunoSEQ multiplex PCR; TCRdb stores in-frame clones only, minus some. The data hold more than 60,000 clones, with 80% to 85% observed a single time. The CDR3 is 14 amino acids. Losses at the gene ends were 4 bases for V and 3 bases for J; bases not matched to a gene: 2. Germline V lookup: CDR1 KGHSH, CDR2 LQKENI. The sequenced sample was CD4+ or CD8+ T cells sorted from blood, obtained in a trial of the OX40 agonist ivuxolimab. This sequence joins TRBV18 and TRBJ2-5; 10 bases align to TRBD2. The TCR comes from an adult with an advanced solid tumor such as melanoma, head and neck, liver or kidney cancer. The CDR3 DNA follows: TGTGCCAGCTCACTAGCGGGGGGAAAAGAGACCCAGTACTTC. Translating gives CASSLAGGKETQYF. The entire variable domain, with the rest obtained from reference TRBV18 and TRBJ2-5, is as follows: NAGVMQNPRHLVRRRGQEARLRCSPMKGHSHVYWYRQLPEEGLKFMVYLQKENIIDESGMPKERFSAEFPKEGPSILRIQQVVRGDSAAYFCASSLAGGKETQYFGPGTRLLVL.